This passage covers 17 T cell receptor beta chains from one sample sequenced in a study of cytomegalovirus exposure and HLA in healthy donors. This PCR relied on a set of 60 Vbeta primers and 13 Jbeta primers. The method was immunoSEQ multiplex PCR; TCRdb's version includes in-frame clones alone and lacks a portion of them. The table lists some 30,000 clones, with around 3.5% in the top ten. Sequencing input: PBMCs. These receptor sequences come from a man aged 35 to 55 in good health and CMV-seronegative.

About this clone: Other nucleotide sequences from this sample produce the same CDR3. The chain recombines TRBV6-5 with TRBJ2-2, with D tentatively TRBD1 (5 bases). The V end was cut by 5 bases, the J end by 1 base, with 8 bases between. Germline CDR1 reads MNHEY; CDR2 reads SVGAGI. This CDR3 is built from 14 residues. Here the CDR3 reads CASSRTGNTGELFF. CDR3 in DNA: TGTGCCAGCAGTCGTACAGGGAACACCGGGGAGCTGTTTTTT.

The chain links TRBV5-1 to TRBJ1-5; tentative D call: TRBD1 (6 bases). The germline V and J ends were trimmed by 1 base and 1 base, with 6 bases remaining between them. CDR3 length: 14 residues. Germline V gives CDR1 SGHRS, CDR2 YFSETQ. This CDR3 is CASSLTGSNQPQHF. The CDR3 nucleotides read TGCGCCAGCAGCTTGACAGGGAGCAATCAGCCCCAGCATTTT.

This chain joins TRBV19 and TRBJ1-2, with TRBD1 matching over 8 bases. The junction had 7 bases not matched to a gene; V was cut back by 5 bases and J by 5 bases. The length of the CDR3 is 14 residues. The V gene's germline CDR1 is LNHDA and CDR2 SQIVND (reference sequence). The CDR3: CASSSGQGPYGYTF. DNA for the CDR3: TGTGCCAGTAGTTCAGGACAGGGACCTTATGGCTACACCTTC.

This chain connects TRBV7-8 to TRBJ1-5; D uncertain. The germline CDR1 and CDR2 sequences are SGHVS and FQNEAQ. CDR3 length: 14 residues. Trimming pared 1 base from V and 6 bases from J, leaving 10 bases between. The CDR3 sequence: CASSLGLGGQPQHF. In DNA, the CDR3 is TGTGCCAGCAGCTTAGGCCTCGGCGGTCAGCCCCAGCATTTT. Complete variable domain (other parts from reference TRBV7-8 and TRBJ1-5): GAGVSQSPRYKVAKRGQDVALRCDPISGHVSLFWYQQALGQGPEFLTYFQNEAQLDKSGLPSDRFFAERPEGSVSTLKIQRTQQEDSAVYLCASSLGLGGQPQHFGDGTRLSIL.

The chain recombines TRBV4-3 with TRBJ1-2; TRBD1 agrees at 10 bases. Unmatched junction bases numbered 5, after V lost 0 bases and J lost 4 bases. CDR3 size: 16 residues. Germline V lookup: CDR1 LGHNA, CDR2 YSLEER. The CDR3, as DNA: TGCGCCAGCAGCCAAGATTCGACAGGGGGCCGCTATGGCTACACCTTC. Translation: CASSQDSTGGRYGYTF.

This sequence joins TRBV5-4 and TRBJ1-2; 11 positions match TRBD1. The CDR3 extends over 15 amino acids. With V trimmed by 4 bases and J by 5 bases, 7 bases remained unmatched. Germline CDR1 reads SGHNT; CDR2 reads YYREEE (reference sequence). Here the CDR3 reads CASSVDRGLGYGYTF. CDR3 in DNA: TGTGCCAGCAGCGTGGACAGGGGGCTAGGGTATGGCTACACCTTC.

V and J are TRBV4-1 and TRBJ1-2; 8 bases agree with TRBD1. CDR3 size: 16 residues. Germline V gene data show CDR1 as MGHRA and CDR2 as YSYEKL. The ends lost 1 base at V and 8 bases at J; junction bases unmatched: 12. CDR3 loop: CASSQAAGTGQRGYTF. The CDR3 nucleotides read TGCGCCAGCAGCCAAGCTGCGGGGACAGGTCAGAGGGGCTACACCTTC.

The V and J genes are TRBV9 and TRBJ2-7, with 10 bases that match TRBD2. Germline V gives CDR1 SGDLS, CDR2 YYNGEE. With V trimmed by 4 bases and J by 10 bases, 17 bases remained unmatched. The CDR3 runs 16 residues. Here the CDR3 reads CASSPHAGTSDVEQYF. The CDR3 coding sequence is TGTGCCAGCAGCCCCCACGCCGGGACTAGCGACGTTGAACAGTACTTC.

CDR3 bases: TGTGCCAGCAGCACCCGAGCGGGAGCTAGCACAGATACGCAGTATTTT. Translating it yields CASSTRAGASTDTQYF. The V gene is TRBV13, the J gene TRBJ2-3; 8 bases map to TRBD2. CDR1 and CDR2 (germline): PRHDT, FYEKMQ (reference sequence). This CDR3 contains 16 residues. V lost 5 bases to trimming and J lost 0 bases; unmatched junction nucleotides: 7.

This chain uses TRBV19 with TRBJ1-4; tentative D call: TRBD1 (6 bases). The CDR3 has 17 residues. V dropped 5 bases and J dropped 7 bases, with 23 bases sitting between them. Germline CDR1 is LNHDA and CDR2 is SQIVND (reference sequence). For the CDR3, the DNA is TGTGCCAGTAGTCGCCGGGACATCAGTACCAGGGTTGAAAAACTGTTTTTT. This gives the protein CASSRRDISTRVEKLFF.

V gene TRBV7-3 combines with J gene TRBJ2-1; 9 bases are shared with TRBD2. Germline lookup yields CDR1 SGHTA and CDR2 FQGTGA. The CDR3 sequence is 16 residues long. J gave up 5 bases and V 3 bases, and 8 bases lay outside the gene matches. CDR3 protein: CASSFQAGGSDNEQFF. In DNA, the CDR3 is TGTGCCAGCAGCTTCCAAGCGGGAGGTTCCGACAATGAGCAGTTCTTC. Based on the CDR3 plus reference TRBV7-3 and TRBJ2-1, the full variable domain is GAGVSQTPSNKVTEKGKYVELRCDPISGHTALYWYRQSLGQGPEFLIYFQGTGAADDSGLPNDRFFAVRPEGSVSTLKIQRTERGDSAVYLCASSFQAGGSDNEQFFGPGTRLTVL.

CDR3 coding DNA: TGCAGCGGCCCGGGACTAGCGCGAGGCTACGAGCAGTACTTC. Amino acids: CSGPGLARGYEQYF. The V gene is TRBV29-1, the J gene TRBJ2-7; 10 nucleotides line up with TRBD2. The length of the CDR3 is 14 residues. The germline V gene has CDR1 SQVTM and CDR2 ANQGSEA. Trimming cost V 7 bases and J 3 bases; bases outside gene matches: 9.

The chain employs TRBV29-1 and TRBJ2-7; TRBD2 might be the D (5 bases). Looked up from germline, CDR1 is SQVTM and CDR2 is ANQGSEA. V dropped 6 bases and J dropped 3 bases, with 15 bases sitting between them. The CDR3 extends over 13 amino acids. This CDR3 reads CSVAPRVFYEQYF. CDR3 bases: TGCAGCGTGGCTCCGAGGGTTTTCTACGAGCAGTACTTC.

The V and J genes are TRBV27 and TRBJ2-5, with TRBD1 matching over 10 bases. Germline V lookup: CDR1 MNHEY, CDR2 SMNVEV (reference sequence). V lost 6 bases and J lost 4; bases outside the gene matches: 14. The length of the CDR3 is 17 residues. CDR3 nucleotides: TGTGCCAGCAGCCGCCCCCCAGGGGGGACAGGGGTAGAGACCCAGTACTTC. The encoded protein is CASSRPPGGTGVETQYF.

J is TRBJ2-5 and V is TRBV30, with D possibly TRBD1 on 6 matching bases. CDR1 and CDR2 from the germline V gene are GTSNPN and SVGIG (reference sequence). V lost 0 bases and J 4 bases, leaving 6 bases between the germline ends. The CDR3 has 12 amino acids. CDR3 sequence (DNA): TGTGCCTGGAGTGTACAGGGAGAGACCCAGTACTTC. The encoded protein is CAWSVQGETQYF.

CDR3 loop: CASSPTGGFYGYTF. In DNA, the CDR3 is TGTGCCAGCAGCCCGACAGGGGGTTTCTATGGCTACACCTTC. The chain recombines TRBV4-2 with TRBJ1-2; TRBD1 matches at 9 bases. V was pared by 4 bases and J by 4 bases, with 4 bases of the junction left unmatched. CDR1 is LGHNA, CDR2 YNFKEQ, per germline. The CDR3 is 14 residues long.

The genes are TRBV6-5 and TRBJ2-7; weak D call: TRBD1 (6 bases). The CDR3 has 15 residues. The V and J ends lost 5 bases and 6 bases respectively, with 20 bases between them. CDR1 and CDR2 (germline): MNHEY, SVGAGI. Here the CDR3 DNA reads TGTGCCAGCAGTCACCAGGGGACCGGTGCGGGCGAGCAGTACTTC. Translated: CASSHQGTGAGEQYF.